This T cell receptor (beta chain) stems from a study of T cell changes during pregnancy in multiple sclerosis. Sequencing used immunoSEQ multiplex PCR; TCRdb keeps in-frame clones, though not all of them. Altogether about 67,000 clones are present, about nine tenths being singletons, with the ten largest covering around 1.4%. Germline CDR1 and CDR2: LGHNA and YSLEER. The CDR3 runs 17 residues. Trimming cost V 4 bases and J 3 bases, with 21 bases left between them. The chain links TRBV4-3 to TRBJ1-1, with D uncertain. This sample comprised peripheral blood, obtained in the second trimester of pregnancy. The TCR sequence derives from a female donor with multiple sclerosis, enrolled in a pregnancy study. The chain's CDR3 is CASSPDLRRRFDTEAFF. Here the CDR3 DNA reads TGCGCCAGCAGCCCAGATCTCAGGCGCCGTTTCGACACTGAAGCTTTCTTT.